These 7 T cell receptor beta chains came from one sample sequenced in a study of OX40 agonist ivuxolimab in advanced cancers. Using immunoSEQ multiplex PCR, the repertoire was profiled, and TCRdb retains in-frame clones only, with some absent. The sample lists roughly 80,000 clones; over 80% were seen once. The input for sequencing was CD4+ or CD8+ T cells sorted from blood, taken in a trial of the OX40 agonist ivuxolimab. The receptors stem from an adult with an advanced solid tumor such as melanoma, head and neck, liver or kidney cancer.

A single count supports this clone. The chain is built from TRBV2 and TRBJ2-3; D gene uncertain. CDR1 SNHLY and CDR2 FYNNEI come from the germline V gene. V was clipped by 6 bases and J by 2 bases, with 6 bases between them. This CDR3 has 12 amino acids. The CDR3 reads CASRDDTDTQYF. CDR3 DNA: TGTGCCAGCAGAGACGACACAGATACGCAGTATTTT.

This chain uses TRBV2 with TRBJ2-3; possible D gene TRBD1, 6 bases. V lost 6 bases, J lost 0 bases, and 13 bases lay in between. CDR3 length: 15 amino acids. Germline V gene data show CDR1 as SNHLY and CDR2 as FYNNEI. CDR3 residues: CASRGTNLSTDTQYF. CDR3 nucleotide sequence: TGTGCCAGCAGAGGGACAAACTTGAGCACAGATACGCAGTATTTT.

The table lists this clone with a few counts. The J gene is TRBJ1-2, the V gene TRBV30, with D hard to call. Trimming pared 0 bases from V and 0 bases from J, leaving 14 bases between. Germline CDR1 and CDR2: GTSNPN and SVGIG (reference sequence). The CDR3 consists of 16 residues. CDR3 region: CAWSVLGGPTNYGYTF. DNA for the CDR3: TGTGCCTGGAGTGTACTTGGAGGGCCAACTAACTATGGCTACACCTTC.

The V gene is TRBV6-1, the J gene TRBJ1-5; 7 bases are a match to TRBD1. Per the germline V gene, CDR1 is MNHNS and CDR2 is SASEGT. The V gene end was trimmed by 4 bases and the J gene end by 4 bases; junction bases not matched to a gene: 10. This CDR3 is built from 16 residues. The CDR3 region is CASSVVRDSYNQPQHF. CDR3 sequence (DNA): TGTGCCAGCAGTGTGGTCCGGGACAGCTATAATCAGCCCCAGCATTTT.

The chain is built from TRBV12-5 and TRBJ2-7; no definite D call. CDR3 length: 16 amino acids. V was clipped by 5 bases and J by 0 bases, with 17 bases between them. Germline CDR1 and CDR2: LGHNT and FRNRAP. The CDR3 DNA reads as TGTGCTAGTGGTCCCCCGGATGTTGTGAACTCCTACGAGCAGTACTTC. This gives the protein CASGPPDVVNSYEQYF. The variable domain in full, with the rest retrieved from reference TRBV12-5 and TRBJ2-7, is DARVTQTPRHKVTEMGQEVTMRCQPILGHNTVFWYRQTMMQGLELLAYFRNRAPLDDSGMPKDRFSAEMPDATLATLKIQPSEPRDSAVYFCASGPPDVVNSYEQYFGPGTRLTVT.

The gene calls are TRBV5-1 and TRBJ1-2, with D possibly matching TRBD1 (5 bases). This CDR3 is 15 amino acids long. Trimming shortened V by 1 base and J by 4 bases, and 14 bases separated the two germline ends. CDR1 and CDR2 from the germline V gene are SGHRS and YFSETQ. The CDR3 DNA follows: TGCGCCAGCAGCTTGTCGCCCTCGGGACCCTATGGCTACACCTTC. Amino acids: CASSLSPSGPYGYTF.

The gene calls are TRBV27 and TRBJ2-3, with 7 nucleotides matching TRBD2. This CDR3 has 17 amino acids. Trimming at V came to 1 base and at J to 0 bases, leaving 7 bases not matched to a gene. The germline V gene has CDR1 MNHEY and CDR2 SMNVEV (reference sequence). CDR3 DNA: TGTGCCAGCAGTTTATTCGCTAGCGGCTCTAGCACAGATACGCAGTATTTT. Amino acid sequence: CASSLFASGSSTDTQYF.